This TCR beta chain was sequenced in a study of read filtering for tumor transcriptome and immune sequencing. This clonotype was recorded many times. Germline V CDR1 and CDR2: DFQATT, SNEGSKA (reference sequence). This CDR3 spans 15 amino acids. The trim removed 6 bases at V and 1 base at J, leaving 5 bases unmatched. Molecular barcoded adaptors covering alpha/delta and beta/gamma chains were used on 400 ng RNA. TCRdb reprocessed the reads via MiXCR and lists one record per CDR3 protein. The table lists 60,000 to 75,000 distinct CDR3 sequences, approximately 18% of them singletons, with roughly 11% in the top ten.

The genes are TRBV20-1 and TRBJ2-6; 8 positions match TRBD1. Sequences were obtained from a population of CD138-negative cells sorted from bone marrow. This TCR was recovered from a donor over 35 with multiple myeloma. The CDR3 loop is CSAHRTGSGANVLTF. CDR3 sequence (DNA): TGCAGTGCCCATAGGACAGGGTCTGGGGCCAACGTCCTGACTTTC.